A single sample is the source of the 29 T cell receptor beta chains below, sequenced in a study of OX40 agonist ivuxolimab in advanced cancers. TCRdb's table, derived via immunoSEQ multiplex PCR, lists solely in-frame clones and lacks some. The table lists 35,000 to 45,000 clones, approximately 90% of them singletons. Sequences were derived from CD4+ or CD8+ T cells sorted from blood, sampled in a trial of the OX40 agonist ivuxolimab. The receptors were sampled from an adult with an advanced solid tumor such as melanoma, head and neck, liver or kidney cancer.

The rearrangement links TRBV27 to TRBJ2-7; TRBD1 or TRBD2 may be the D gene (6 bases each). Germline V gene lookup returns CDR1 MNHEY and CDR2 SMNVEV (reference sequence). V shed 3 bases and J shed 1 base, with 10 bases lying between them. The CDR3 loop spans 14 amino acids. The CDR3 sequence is CASSFAGHSYEQYF. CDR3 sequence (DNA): TGTGCCAGCAGTTTCGCGGGACATTCCTACGAGCAGTACTTC.

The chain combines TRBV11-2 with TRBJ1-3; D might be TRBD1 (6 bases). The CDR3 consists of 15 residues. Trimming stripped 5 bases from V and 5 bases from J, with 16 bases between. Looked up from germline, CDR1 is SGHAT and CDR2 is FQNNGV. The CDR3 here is CASSGPGHRRNTIYF. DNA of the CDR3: TGTGCCAGCAGCGGACCGGGACATAGAAGAAACACCATATATTTT. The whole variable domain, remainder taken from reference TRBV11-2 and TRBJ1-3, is EAGVAQSPRYKIIEKRQSVAFWCNPISGHATLYWYQQILGQGPKLLIQFQNNGVVDDSQLPKDRFSAERLKGVDSTLKIQPAKLEDSAVYLCASSGPGHRRNTIYFGEGSWLTVV.

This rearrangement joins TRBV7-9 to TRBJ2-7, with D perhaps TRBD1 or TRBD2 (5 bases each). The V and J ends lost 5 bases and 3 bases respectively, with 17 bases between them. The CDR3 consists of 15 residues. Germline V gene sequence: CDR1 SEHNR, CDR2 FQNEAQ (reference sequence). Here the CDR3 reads CASSGDEYLHYEQYF. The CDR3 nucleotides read TGTGCCAGCAGCGGGGACGAATACCTCCACTACGAGCAGTACTTC.

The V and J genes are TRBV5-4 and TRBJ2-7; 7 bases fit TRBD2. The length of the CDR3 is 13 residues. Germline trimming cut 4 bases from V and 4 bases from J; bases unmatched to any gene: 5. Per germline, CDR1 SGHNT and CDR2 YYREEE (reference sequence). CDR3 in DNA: TGTGCCAGCAGCGCTGGACTAGTGTACGAGCAGTACTTC. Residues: CASSAGLVYEQYF.

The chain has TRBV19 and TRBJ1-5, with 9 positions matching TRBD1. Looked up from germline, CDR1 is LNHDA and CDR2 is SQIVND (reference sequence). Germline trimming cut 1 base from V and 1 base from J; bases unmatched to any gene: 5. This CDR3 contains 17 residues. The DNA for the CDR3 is TGTGCCAGTAGTATAGTCGGGACAGGGTCGAGCAATCAGCCCCAGCATTTT. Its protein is CASSIVGTGSSNQPQHF.

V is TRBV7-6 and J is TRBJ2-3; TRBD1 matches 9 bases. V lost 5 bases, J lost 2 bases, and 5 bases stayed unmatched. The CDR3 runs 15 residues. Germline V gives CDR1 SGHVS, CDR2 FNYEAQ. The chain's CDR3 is CASSRRDRDTDTQYF. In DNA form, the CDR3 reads TGTGCCAGCAGCCGCCGGGACAGGGACACAGATACGCAGTATTTT.

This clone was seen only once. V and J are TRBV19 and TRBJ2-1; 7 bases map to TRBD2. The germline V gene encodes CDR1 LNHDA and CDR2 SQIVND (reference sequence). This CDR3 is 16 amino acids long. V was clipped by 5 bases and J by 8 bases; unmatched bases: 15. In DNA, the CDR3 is TGTGCCAGTAGTTTTGAAACCGGGACTACCGGCGATGAGCAGTTCTTC. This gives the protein CASSFETGTTGDEQFF.

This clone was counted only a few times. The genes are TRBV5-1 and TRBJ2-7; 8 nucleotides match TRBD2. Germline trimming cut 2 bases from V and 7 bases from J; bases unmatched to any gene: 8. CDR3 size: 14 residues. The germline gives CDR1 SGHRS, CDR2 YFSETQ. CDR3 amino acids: CASSFPGGPREQYF. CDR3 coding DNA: TGCGCCAGCAGCTTTCCGGGGGGGCCGAGGGAGCAGTACTTC.

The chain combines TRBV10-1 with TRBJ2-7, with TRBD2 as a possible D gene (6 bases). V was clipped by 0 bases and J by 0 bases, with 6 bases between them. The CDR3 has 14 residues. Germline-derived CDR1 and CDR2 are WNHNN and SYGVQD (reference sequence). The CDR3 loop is CASSESGGSYEQYF. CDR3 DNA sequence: TGCGCCAGCAGTGAGTCGGGGGGCTCCTACGAGCAGTACTTC.

This chain's CDR3 is CASSPGPGPYGYTF. DNA for the CDR3: TGTGCCAGCAGCCCCGGCCCGGGGCCCTATGGCTACACCTTC. The V gene is TRBV7-2, the J gene TRBJ1-2, with TRBD1 as a possible D gene (5 bases). CDR3 size: 14 residues. V was trimmed by 5 bases and J by 4 bases, leaving 14 bases between them. Germline lookup yields CDR1 SGHTA and CDR2 FQGNSA.

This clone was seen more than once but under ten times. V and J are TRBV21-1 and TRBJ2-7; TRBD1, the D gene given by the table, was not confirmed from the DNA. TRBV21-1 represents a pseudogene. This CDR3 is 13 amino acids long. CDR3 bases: TGTGCCAGCCGGAACAGGGGGATCTACGAGCAGTACTTC. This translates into CASRNRGIYEQYF.

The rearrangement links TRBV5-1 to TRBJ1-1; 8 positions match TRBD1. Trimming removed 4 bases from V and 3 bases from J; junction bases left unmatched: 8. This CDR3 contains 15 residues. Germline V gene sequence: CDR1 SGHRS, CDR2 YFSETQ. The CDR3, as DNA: TGCGCCAGCAGCCCGCGGGCGACAGGGGACACTGAAGCTTTCTTT. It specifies CASSPRATGDTEAFF. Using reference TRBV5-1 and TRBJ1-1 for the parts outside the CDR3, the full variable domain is KAGVTQTPRYLIKTRGQQVTLSCSPISGHRSVSWYQQTPGQGLQFLFEYFSETQRNKGNFPGRFSGRQFSNSRSEMNVSTLELGDSALYLCASSPRATGDTEAFFGQGTRLTVV.

The DNA for the CDR3 is TGTGCCAGCAGTACCTGGACAGGGGGAAACTATGGCTACACCTTC. Its translation is CASSTWTGGNYGYTF. The chain links TRBV27 to TRBJ1-2; TRBD1 matches at 10 bases. V lost 5 bases, J lost 2 bases, and 5 bases stayed unmatched. Germline assignment: CDR1 MNHEY and CDR2 SMNVEV (reference sequence). CDR3 length: 15 residues.

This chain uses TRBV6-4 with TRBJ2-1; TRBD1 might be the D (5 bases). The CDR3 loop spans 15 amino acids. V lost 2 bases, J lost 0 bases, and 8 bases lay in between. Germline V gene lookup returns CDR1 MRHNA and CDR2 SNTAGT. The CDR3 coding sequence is TGTGCCAGCAGTGACACAGGCAGCTCCTACAATGAGCAGTTCTTC. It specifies CASSDTGSSYNEQFF.

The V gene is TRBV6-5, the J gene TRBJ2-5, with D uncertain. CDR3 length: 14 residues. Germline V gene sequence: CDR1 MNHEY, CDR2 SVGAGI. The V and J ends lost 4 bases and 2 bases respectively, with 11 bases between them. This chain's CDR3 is CASSFRHGQETQYF. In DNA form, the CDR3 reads TGTGCCAGCAGTTTTAGGCACGGACAAGAGACCCAGTACTTC.

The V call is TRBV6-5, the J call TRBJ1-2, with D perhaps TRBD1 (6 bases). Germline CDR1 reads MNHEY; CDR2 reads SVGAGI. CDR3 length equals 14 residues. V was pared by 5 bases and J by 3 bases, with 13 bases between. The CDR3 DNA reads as TGTGCCAGCAGTCCACAGGGTCGGGACTATGGCTACACCTTC. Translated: CASSPQGRDYGYTF.

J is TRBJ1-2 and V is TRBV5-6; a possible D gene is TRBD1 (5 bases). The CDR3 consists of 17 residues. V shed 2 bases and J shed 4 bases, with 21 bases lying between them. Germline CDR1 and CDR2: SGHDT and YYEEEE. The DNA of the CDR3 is TGTGCCAGCAGCTTTCGGGGATTTGCGACGAGGGGCTATGGCTACACCTTC. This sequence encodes CASSFRGFATRGYGYTF.

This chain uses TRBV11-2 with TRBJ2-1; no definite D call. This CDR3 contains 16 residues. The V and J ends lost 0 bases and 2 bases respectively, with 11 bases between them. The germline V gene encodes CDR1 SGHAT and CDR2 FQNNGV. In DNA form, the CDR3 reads TGTGCCAGCAGCTTAGATAGCTGGATGGCCTACAATGAGCAGTTCTTC. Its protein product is CASSLDSWMAYNEQFF.

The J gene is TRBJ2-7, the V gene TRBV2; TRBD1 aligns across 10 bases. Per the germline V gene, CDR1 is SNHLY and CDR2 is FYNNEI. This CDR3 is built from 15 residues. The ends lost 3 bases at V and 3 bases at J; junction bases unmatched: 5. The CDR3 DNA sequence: TGTGCCAGCAGTGAGATTGGACAGGGGGTCTACGAGCAGTACTTC. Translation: CASSEIGQGVYEQYF.

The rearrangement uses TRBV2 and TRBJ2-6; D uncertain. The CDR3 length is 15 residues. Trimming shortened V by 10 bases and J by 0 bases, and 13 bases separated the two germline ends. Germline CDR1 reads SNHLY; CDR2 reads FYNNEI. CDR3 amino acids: CAIRSLYSGANVLTF. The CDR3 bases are TGTGCCATCAGGAGTCTCTACTCTGGGGCCAACGTCCTGACTTTC.

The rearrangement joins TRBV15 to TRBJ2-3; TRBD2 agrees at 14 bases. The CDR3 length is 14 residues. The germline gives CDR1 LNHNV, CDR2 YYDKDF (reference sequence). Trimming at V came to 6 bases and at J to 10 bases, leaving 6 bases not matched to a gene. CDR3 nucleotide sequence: TGTGCCACCAGTACGGGACTAGCGGGGGCCTCGCAGTATTTT. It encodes CATSTGLAGASQYF.

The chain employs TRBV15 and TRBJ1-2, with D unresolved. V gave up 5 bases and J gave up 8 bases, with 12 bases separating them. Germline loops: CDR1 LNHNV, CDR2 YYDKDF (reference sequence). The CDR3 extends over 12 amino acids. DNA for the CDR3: TGTGCCACCAGCCCCGGATCTTCGGGCTACACCTTC. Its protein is CATSPGSSGYTF.

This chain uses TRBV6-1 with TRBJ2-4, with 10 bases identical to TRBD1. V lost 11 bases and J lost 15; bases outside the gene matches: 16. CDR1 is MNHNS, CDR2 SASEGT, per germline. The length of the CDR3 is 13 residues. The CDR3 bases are TGTGCCCACTCTCCCGGGACAGGGGCTAAGTGGTACTTC. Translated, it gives CAHSPGTGAKWYF.

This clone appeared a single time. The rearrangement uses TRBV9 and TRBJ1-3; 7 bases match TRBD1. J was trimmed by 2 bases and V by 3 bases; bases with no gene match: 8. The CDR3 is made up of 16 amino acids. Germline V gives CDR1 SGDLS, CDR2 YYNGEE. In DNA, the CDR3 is TGTGCCAGCAGCGCCCGACAGGGAGCGACTGGAAACACCATATATTTT. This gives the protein CASSARQGATGNTIYF. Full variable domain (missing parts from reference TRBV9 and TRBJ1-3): DSGVTQTPKHLITATGQRVTLRCSPRSGDLSVYWYQQSLDQGLQFLIQYYNGEERAKGNILERFSAQQFPDLHSELNLSSLELGDSALYFCASSARQGATGNTIYFGEGSWLTVV.

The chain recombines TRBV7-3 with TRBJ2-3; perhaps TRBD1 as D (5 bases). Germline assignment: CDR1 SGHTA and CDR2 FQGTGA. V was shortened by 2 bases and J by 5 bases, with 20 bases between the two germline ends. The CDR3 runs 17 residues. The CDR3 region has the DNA TGTGCCAGCAGCTTATCGCCGACAGTGGGGCAGGAAGATACGCAGTATTTT. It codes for CASSLSPTVGQEDTQYF.

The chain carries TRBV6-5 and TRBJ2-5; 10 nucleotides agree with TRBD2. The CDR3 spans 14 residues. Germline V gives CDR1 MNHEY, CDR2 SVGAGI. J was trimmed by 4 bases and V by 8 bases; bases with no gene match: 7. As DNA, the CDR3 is TGTGCCAGCGCCCGGTGGACTAGCGGAGAGACCCAGTACTTC. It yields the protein CASARWTSGETQYF.

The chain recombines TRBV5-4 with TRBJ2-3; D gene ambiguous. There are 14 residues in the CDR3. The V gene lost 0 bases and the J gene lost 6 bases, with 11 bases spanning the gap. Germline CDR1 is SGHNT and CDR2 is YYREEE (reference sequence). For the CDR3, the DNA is TGTGCCAGCAGCTTGGCCGCCCTGGGGGATACGCAGTATTTT. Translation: CASSLAALGDTQYF.

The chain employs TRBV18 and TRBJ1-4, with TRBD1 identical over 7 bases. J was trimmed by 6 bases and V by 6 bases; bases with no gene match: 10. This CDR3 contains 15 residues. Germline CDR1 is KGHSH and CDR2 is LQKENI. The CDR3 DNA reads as TGTGCCAGCTCCCCAAAAACAGGGGTGGATGAAAAACTGTTTTTT. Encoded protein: CASSPKTGVDEKLFF. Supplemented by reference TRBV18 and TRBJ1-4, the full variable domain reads NAGVMQNPRHLVRRRGQEARLRCSPMKGHSHVYWYRQLPEEGLKFMVYLQKENIIDESGMPKERFSAEFPKEGPSILRIQQVVRGDSAAYFCASSPKTGVDEKLFFGSGTQLSVL.

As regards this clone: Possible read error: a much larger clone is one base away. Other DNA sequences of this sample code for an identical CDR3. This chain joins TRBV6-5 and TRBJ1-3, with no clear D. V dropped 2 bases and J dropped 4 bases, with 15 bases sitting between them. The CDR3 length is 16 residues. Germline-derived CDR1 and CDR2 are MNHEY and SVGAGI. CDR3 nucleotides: TGTGCCAGCAGTTACACCCCGGACTCGGGGGGAAACACCATATATTTT. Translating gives CASSYTPDSGGNTIYF.